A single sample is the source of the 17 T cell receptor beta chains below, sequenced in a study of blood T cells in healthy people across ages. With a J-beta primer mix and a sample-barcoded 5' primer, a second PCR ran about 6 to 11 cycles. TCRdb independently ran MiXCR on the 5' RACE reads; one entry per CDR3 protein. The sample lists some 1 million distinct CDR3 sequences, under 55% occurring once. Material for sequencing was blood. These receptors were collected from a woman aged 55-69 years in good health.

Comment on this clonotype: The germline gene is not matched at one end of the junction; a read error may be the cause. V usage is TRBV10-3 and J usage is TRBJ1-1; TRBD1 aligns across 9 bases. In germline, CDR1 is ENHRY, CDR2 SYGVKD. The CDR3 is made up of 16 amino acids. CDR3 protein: CAISEKTGGKNTEVFF. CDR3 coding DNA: TGTGCCATCAGTGAAAAGACAGGGGGAAAGAACACTGAAGTTTTCTTT.

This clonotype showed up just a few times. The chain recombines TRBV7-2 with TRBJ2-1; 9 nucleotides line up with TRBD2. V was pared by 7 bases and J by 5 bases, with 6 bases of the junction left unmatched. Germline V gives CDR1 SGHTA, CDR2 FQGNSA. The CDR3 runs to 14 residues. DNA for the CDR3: TGTGCCAGCACTCGGGCTAGCGGGAACAATGAGCAGTTCTTC. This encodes CASTRASGNNEQFF.

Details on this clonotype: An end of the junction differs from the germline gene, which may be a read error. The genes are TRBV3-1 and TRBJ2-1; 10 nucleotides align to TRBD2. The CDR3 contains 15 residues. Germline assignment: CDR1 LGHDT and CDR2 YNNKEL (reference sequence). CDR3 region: CAGSRLAGAYNEQFF. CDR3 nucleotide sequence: TGTGCCGGCAGCCGCCTAGCGGGGGCCTACAATGAGCAGTTCTTC.

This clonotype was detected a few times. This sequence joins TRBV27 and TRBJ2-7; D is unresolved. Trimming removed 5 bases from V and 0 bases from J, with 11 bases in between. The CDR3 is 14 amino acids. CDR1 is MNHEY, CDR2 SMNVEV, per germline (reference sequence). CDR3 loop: CASSPETSSYEQYF. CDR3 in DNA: TGTGCCAGCAGTCCGGAAACTTCCTCCTACGAGCAGTACTTC.

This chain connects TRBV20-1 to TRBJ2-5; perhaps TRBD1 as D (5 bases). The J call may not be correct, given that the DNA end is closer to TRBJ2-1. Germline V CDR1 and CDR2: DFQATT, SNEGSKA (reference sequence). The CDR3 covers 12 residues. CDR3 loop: CSARTGQETQFF. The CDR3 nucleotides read TGCAGTGCTAGAACAGGCCAAGAGACCCAGTTCTTC.

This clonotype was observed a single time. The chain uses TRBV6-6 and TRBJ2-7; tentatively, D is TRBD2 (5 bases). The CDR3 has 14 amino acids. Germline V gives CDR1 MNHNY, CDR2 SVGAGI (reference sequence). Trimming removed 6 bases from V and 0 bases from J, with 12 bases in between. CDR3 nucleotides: TGTGCCAGCAGCGAGTGGACTCACTCCTACGAGCAGTACTTC. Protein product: CASSEWTHSYEQYF.

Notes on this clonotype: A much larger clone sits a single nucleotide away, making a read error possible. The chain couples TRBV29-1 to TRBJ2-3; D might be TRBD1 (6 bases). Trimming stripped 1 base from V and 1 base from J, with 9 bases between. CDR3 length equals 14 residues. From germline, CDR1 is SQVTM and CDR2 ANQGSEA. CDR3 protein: CSVEGQGRTDTQYF. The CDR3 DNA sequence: TGCAGCGTTGAAGGGCAGGGGCGCACAGATACGCAGTATTTT.

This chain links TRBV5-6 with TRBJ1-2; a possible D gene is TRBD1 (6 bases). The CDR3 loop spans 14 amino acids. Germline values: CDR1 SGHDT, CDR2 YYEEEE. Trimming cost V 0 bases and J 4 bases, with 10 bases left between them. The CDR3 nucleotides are TGTGCCAGCAGCTTGGCCACAGGGCTCTATGGCTACACCTTC. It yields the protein CASSLATGLYGYTF.

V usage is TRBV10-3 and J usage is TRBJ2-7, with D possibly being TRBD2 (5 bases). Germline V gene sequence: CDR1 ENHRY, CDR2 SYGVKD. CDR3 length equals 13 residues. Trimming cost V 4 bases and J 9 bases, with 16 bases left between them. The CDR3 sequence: CAISVYRASGQYF. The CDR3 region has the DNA TGTGCCATCAGTGTTTATAGGGCAAGCGGGCAGTACTTC.

This CDR3 reads CASSFWGYQETQYF. For the CDR3, the DNA is TGTGCCAGCAGCTTTTGGGGATACCAAGAGACCCAGTACTTC. V gene TRBV7-7 combines with J gene TRBJ2-5; D uncertain. CDR1 SSHAT and CDR2 FNYEAQ come from the germline V gene (reference sequence). Trimming took 3 bases from V and 0 from J, leaving 8 bases between them. The CDR3 runs 14 residues.

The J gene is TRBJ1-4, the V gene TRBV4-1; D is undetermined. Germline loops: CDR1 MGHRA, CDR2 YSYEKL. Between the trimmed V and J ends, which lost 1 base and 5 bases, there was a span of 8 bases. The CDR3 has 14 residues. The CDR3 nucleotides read TGCGCCAGCAGCCAAGTAGGAGCGAATGAAAAACTGTTTTTT. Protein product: CASSQVGANEKLFF.

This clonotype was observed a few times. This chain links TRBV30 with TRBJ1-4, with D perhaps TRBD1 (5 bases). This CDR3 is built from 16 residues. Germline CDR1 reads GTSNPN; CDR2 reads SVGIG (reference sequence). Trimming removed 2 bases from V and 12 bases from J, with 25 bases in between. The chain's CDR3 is CAWSFSRVRPSGELFF. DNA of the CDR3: TGTGCCTGGAGTTTCTCCCGGGTTAGGCCCTCGGGGGAACTGTTTTTT.

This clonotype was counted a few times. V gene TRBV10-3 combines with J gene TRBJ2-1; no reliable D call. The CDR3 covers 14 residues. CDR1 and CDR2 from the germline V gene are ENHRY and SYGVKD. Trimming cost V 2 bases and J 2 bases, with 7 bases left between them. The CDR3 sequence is CAISEGRTYNEQFF. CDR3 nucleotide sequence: TGTGCCATCAGTGAGGGGCGGACCTACAATGAGCAGTTCTTC.

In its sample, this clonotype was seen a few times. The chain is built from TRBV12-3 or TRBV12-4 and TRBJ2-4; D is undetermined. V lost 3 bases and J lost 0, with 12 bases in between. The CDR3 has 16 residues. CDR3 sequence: CASSFGQTLAKNIQYF. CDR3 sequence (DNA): TGTGCCAGCAGTTTCGGGCAGACGCTAGCCAAAAACATTCAGTACTTC.

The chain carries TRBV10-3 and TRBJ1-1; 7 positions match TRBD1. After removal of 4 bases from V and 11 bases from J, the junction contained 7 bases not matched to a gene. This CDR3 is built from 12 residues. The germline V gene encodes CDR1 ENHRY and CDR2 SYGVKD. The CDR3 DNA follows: TGTGCCATCAGTGGTAGACAGGGCGAGGCTTTCTTT. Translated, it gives CAISGRQGEAFF.

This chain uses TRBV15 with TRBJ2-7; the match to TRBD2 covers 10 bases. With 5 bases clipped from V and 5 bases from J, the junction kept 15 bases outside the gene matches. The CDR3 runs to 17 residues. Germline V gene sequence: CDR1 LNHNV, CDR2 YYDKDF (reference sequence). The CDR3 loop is CATSRQREGLSVHEQYF. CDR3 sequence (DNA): TGTGCCACCAGCCGCCAGCGGGAGGGCCTATCGGTCCACGAGCAGTACTTC.

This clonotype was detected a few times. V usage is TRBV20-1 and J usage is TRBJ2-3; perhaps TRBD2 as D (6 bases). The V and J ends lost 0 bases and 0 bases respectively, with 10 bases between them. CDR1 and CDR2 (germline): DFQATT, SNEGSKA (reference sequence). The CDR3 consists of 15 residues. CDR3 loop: CSARDLRESTDTQYF. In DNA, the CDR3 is TGCAGTGCTAGAGATTTACGGGAGAGCACAGATACGCAGTATTTT.